The clone carrying this T cell receptor beta chain was seen a handful of times. Its matching antigen is unknown. TCRdb reanalysed the 5' RACE reads using MiXCR and keeps one entry per CDR3 protein. The table lists approximately 260,000 distinct CDR3 sequences, 16% of them singletons. These data come from a study of T-cell memory formation after mild COVID-19. Study background: Most TCR clusters belonged to a single donor. Findings and limits, study-wide: Cross-reactive memory apparently joined, as some responding clones appeared in pre-infection memory.

V lost 2 bases and J lost 5, with 13 bases in between. This CDR3 spans 13 amino acids. Per germline, CDR1 SQVTM and CDR2 ANQGSEA. What was sequenced was PBMCs or a T cell subset sorted from them (not recorded which). The receptor's source is a man aged 18 to 30 who had mild COVID-19 (a few samples of this study predate the infection). Cell type and time point are not known. The chain employs TRBV29-1 and TRBJ2-7, with a tentative D call TRBD2 (5 bases). This CDR3 reads CSVELGRRNEQYV. For the CDR3, the DNA is TGCAGCGTTGAACTAGGACGGAGGAACGAGCAGTACGTC.